Presented here are 23 T cell receptor beta chains from one specimen sequenced in a study of T cell repertoires in ileal Crohn's disease. Profiling relied on immunoSEQ multiplex PCR, and the TCRdb table lists in-frame clones only, not all of them. The sample records more than 9,500 clones, 75% to 85% being singletons. The time point denotes: neoterminal ileum biopsy at postoperative endoscopy, about 6 months after surgery. Material: ileal tissue. These receptors were obtained from an adult with Crohn's disease.

The chain is built from TRBV6-5 and TRBJ1-1, with TRBD1 matching 7 bases. J gave up 4 bases and V 2 bases, and 10 bases lay outside the gene matches. CDR3 length equals 16 residues. Germline values: CDR1 MNHEY, CDR2 SVGAGI. CDR3 protein: CASSYRQGRGTTEAFF. Here the CDR3 DNA reads TGTGCCAGCAGTTACAGACAGGGTCGGGGAACCACTGAAGCTTTCTTT.

A few counts support this clone. V is TRBV7-9 and J is TRBJ2-1; 11 nucleotides agree with TRBD2. The germline V gene has CDR1 SEHNR and CDR2 FQNEAQ (reference sequence). This CDR3 spans 16 amino acids. Trimming took 5 bases from V and 4 from J; bases not matched to a gene: 7. CDR3 sequence (DNA): TGTGCCAGCAGCCAAGCCACTAGCGGGGGATACAATGAGCAGTTCTTC. It specifies CASSQATSGGYNEQFF. Supplemented by reference TRBV7-9 and TRBJ2-1, the full variable domain reads DTGVSQNPRHKITKRGQNVTFRCDPISEHNRLYWYRQTLGQGPEFLTYFQNEAQLEKSRLLSDRFSAERPKGSFSTLEIQRTEQGDSAMYLCASSQATSGGYNEQFFGPGTRLTVL.

The rearrangement links TRBV7-9 to TRBJ2-1; 7 nucleotides agree with TRBD2. Germline V gives CDR1 SEHNR, CDR2 FQNEAQ (reference sequence). V shed 0 bases, J shed 7 bases, and the junction held 9 bases outside the gene matches. This CDR3 region has 16 residues. The CDR3 bases are TGTGCCAGCAGCTTAGCGTCCGGCGGGAGCCTTAATGAGCAGTTCTTC. Its translation is CASSLASGGSLNEQFF.

This CDR3 is CASSLVRNPYEQYF. CDR3 sequence (DNA): TGTGCCAGCAGCTTGGTTAGAAACCCCTACGAGCAGTACTTC. The chain couples TRBV5-6 to TRBJ2-7; D is unclear. Germline CDR1 SGHDT, CDR2 YYEEEE. With 0 bases removed from V and 2 bases from J, the gap between germline ends came to 9 bases. The CDR3 is made up of 14 amino acids.

The sample holds one count of this clone. This chain joins TRBV18 and TRBJ2-6; 12 bases map to TRBD1. V shed 4 bases, J shed 1 base, and the junction held 5 bases outside the gene matches. Germline lookup yields CDR1 KGHSH and CDR2 LQKENI. CDR3 size: 18 residues. CDR3 in DNA: TGTGCCAGCTCACAACCGGGACAGGGGGCTTCTGGGGCCAACGTCCTGACTTTC. Translation gives CASSQPGQGASGANVLTF.

The chain carries TRBV2 and TRBJ1-4, with D possibly being TRBD1 (5 bases). Germline values: CDR1 SNHLY, CDR2 FYNNEI. V lost 2 bases, J lost 8 bases, and 18 bases lay in between. This CDR3 is 16 amino acids long. CDR3 sequence: CASSETGQRVNEKLFF. The CDR3 DNA reads TGTGCCAGCAGTGAAACAGGCCAGCGGGTGAACGAAAAACTGTTTTTT.

The rearrangement joins TRBV27 to TRBJ2-1; possibly TRBD2 for D (5 bases). The CDR3 has 13 amino acids. Germline V lookup: CDR1 MNHEY, CDR2 SMNVEV (reference sequence). Deletions cut 1 base from V and 6 bases from J, with 7 bases between. CDR3 sequence reads: CASSLWGVNEQFF. The CDR3 nucleotides are TGTGCCAGCAGTTTATGGGGAGTCAATGAGCAGTTCTTC.

The genes are TRBV7-6 and TRBJ2-2; 9 nucleotides match TRBD2. CDR1 and CDR2 (germline): SGHVS, FNYEAQ. Unmatched junction bases numbered 3, after V lost 4 bases and J lost 6 bases. This CDR3 is 14 amino acids long. The CDR3, as DNA: TGTGCCAGCAGCTCGGGACTAGCTGCCGGGGAGCTGTTTTTT. Translation: CASSSGLAAGELFF.

This clone came up once. This same CDR3 is encoded by further DNA sequences in the sample. V usage is TRBV5-1 and J usage is TRBJ2-3; 9 positions agree with TRBD1. The V gene end was trimmed by 3 bases and the J gene end by 4 bases; junction bases not matched to a gene: 3. The CDR3 sequence is 14 residues long. CDR1 and CDR2 (germline): SGHRS, YFSETQ. The DNA of the CDR3 is TGCGCCAGCAGCTGGGACAGGGTCGCAGATACGCAGTATTTT. Protein sequence: CASSWDRVADTQYF.

The CDR3 nucleotides read TGTGCCAGCAGTTACCAGGTCGGGACTGGAGCTGAAGCTTTCTTT. This gives the protein CASSYQVGTGAEAFF. The V and J genes are TRBV6-5 and TRBJ1-1; D perhaps matches TRBD1 (5 bases). The CDR3 sequence is 15 residues long. The germline CDR1 and CDR2 sequences are MNHEY and SVGAGI. V lost 2 bases to trimming and J lost 6 bases, with 16 bases between them.

This sequence joins TRBV18 and TRBJ1-2; maybe TRBD1 (5 bases). The V end lost 1 base, the J end lost 2 bases, and 11 bases lay between the germline ends. Germline CDR1 KGHSH, CDR2 LQKENI. The CDR3 runs 15 residues. CDR3 sequence reads: CASSPRAGQNYGYTF. Written as DNA, the CDR3 is TGTGCCAGCTCACCACGGGCAGGGCAAAACTATGGCTACACCTTC.

The chain is built from TRBV2 and TRBJ2-5; 12 bases line up with TRBD2. The CDR3 contains 15 residues. Per germline, CDR1 SNHLY and CDR2 FYNNEI. The V and J ends lost 5 bases and 5 bases, in that order; junction bases with no gene match: 6. CDR3 DNA: TGTGCCAGCAGTTCCCCTAGCGGGGGGGCTGAGACCCAGTACTTC. Its protein is CASSSPSGGAETQYF.

This chain uses TRBV5-1 with TRBJ1-3; D is ambiguous. V shed 4 bases and J shed 3 bases, with 11 bases lying between them. CDR1 and CDR2 from the germline V gene are SGHRS and YFSETQ. CDR3 length: 14 residues. The CDR3 DNA reads as TGCGCCAGCAGCGCGAGGTTAGATGGAAACACCATATATTTT. Translated: CASSARLDGNTIYF.

This clone was counted a single time. The V gene is TRBV18, the J gene TRBJ1-1; 7 bases agree with TRBD1. Trimming removed 5 bases from V and 0 bases from J; junction bases left unmatched: 9. The CDR3 is 16 residues long. Germline CDR1 is KGHSH and CDR2 is LQKENI. The chain's CDR3 is CASSEIMGQMNTEAFF. Written as DNA, the CDR3 is TGTGCCAGCTCAGAGATAATGGGACAGATGAACACTGAAGCTTTCTTT.

The V call is TRBV11-3, the J call TRBJ1-4, with unresolved D. The germline gives CDR1 SGHNT, CDR2 YENEEA. The V end was cut by 6 bases, the J end by 1 base, with 12 bases between. The CDR3 is 15 residues long. The CDR3 loop is CASSLYEGTNEKLFF. The CDR3 DNA is TGTGCCAGCAGTCTCTATGAGGGAACTAATGAAAAACTGTTTTTT.

The chain joins TRBV30 to TRBJ2-1; 10 bases map to TRBD2. V lost 5 bases and J lost 4; bases outside the gene matches: 2. CDR3 size: 13 residues. CDR1 is GTSNPN and CDR2 is SVGIG in the germline V gene (reference sequence). The CDR3 DNA reads TGTGCCTGGGCTAGCGGGGGATACAATGAGCAGTTCTTC. This encodes CAWASGGYNEQFF.

The rearrangement uses TRBV5-1 and TRBJ2-2; D is possibly TRBD2 (5 bases). Trimming left V 6 bases short and J 3 bases short, with 15 bases between. The germline V gene has CDR1 SGHRS and CDR2 YFSETQ. This CDR3 has 15 amino acids. The CDR3 is CASTPSARDTGELFF. DNA for the CDR3: TGCGCCAGCACCCCTTCGGCGCGGGACACCGGGGAGCTGTTTTTT. Full variable domain (missing parts from reference TRBV5-1 and TRBJ2-2): KAGVTQTPRYLIKTRGQQVTLSCSPISGHRSVSWYQQTPGQGLQFLFEYFSETQRNKGNFPGRFSGRQFSNSRSEMNVSTLELGDSALYLCASTPSARDTGELFFGEGSRLTVL.

V usage is TRBV29-1 and J usage is TRBJ1-2; possible D gene TRBD1, 5 bases. The germline CDR1 and CDR2 sequences are SQVTM and ANQGSEA. V shed 6 bases and J shed 3 bases, with 14 bases lying between them. This CDR3 region has 13 residues. DNA of the CDR3: TGCAGCGTCCCAGGGCTAGGTTACTATGGCTACACCTTC. Translated: CSVPGLGYYGYTF.

The chain uses TRBV4-1 and TRBJ2-1; TRBD2 matches 12 bases. After removal of 6 bases from V and 0 bases from J, the junction contained 3 bases not matched to a gene. Germline V gives CDR1 MGHRA, CDR2 YSYEKL. This CDR3 comprises 16 residues. CDR3 sequence: CASRSTSGGSYNEQFF. The CDR3, as DNA: TGCGCCAGCAGATCGACTAGCGGGGGCTCCTACAATGAGCAGTTCTTC.

The chain uses TRBV5-1 and TRBJ2-1; possible D gene TRBD1, 5 bases. Germline V lookup: CDR1 SGHRS, CDR2 YFSETQ. Trimming removed 1 base from V and 4 bases from J, with 15 bases in between. The CDR3 loop spans 16 amino acids. The CDR3: CASSLPAPGYYNEQFF. The CDR3 DNA reads as TGCGCCAGCAGCTTGCCCGCCCCAGGGTATTACAATGAGCAGTTCTTC.

V is TRBV14 and J is TRBJ1-2; D is ambiguous. Per the germline V gene, CDR1 is SGHDN and CDR2 is FVKESK. The CDR3 has 16 amino acids. With 0 bases removed from V and 8 bases from J, the gap between germline ends came to 19 bases. The CDR3, as DNA: TGTGCCAGCAGCCAAGAGTTGCTCGCAAACTCTCGGGGCTACACCTTC. This gives the protein CASSQELLANSRGYTF.

This chain uses TRBV27 with TRBJ1-5; the D is unclear. Deletions cut 5 bases from V and 5 bases from J, with 10 bases between. This CDR3 has 13 residues. Germline-derived CDR1 and CDR2 are MNHEY and SMNVEV (reference sequence). CDR3 residues: CASSPYIYQPQHF. In nucleotides, the CDR3 is TGTGCCAGCAGTCCCTATATTTATCAGCCCCAGCATTTT.

CDR3 bases: TGTGCCAGCTCACCACAACAGGGCTCCTACGAGCAGTACTTC. Protein product: CASSPQQGSYEQYF. This chain uses TRBV18 with TRBJ2-7; maybe TRBD1 (6 bases). The V and J ends lost 1 base and 0 bases respectively, with 7 bases between them. The CDR3 covers 14 residues. From germline, CDR1 is KGHSH and CDR2 LQKENI.